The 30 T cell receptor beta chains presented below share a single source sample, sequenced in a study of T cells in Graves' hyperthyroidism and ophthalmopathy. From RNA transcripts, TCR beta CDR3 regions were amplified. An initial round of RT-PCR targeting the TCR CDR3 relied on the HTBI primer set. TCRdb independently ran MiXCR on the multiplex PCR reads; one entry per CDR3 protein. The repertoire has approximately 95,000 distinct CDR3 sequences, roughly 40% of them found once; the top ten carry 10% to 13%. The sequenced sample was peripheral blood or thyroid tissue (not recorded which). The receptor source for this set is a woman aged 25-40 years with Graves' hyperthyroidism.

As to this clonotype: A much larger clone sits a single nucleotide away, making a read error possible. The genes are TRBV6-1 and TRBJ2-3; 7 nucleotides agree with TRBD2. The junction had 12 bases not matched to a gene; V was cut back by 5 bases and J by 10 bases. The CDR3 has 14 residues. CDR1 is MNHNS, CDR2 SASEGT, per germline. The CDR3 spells CASSRTGGLGAQYF. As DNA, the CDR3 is TGTGCCAGCAGTCGGACGGGGGGTTTAGGTGCGCAGTATTTT.

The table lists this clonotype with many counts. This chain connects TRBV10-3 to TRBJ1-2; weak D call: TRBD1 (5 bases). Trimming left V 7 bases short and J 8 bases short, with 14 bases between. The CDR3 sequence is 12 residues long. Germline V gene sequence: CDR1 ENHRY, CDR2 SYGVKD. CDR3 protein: CAITDSFSGYTF. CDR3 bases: TGTGCCATCACCGACAGCTTTAGCGGCTACACCTTC.

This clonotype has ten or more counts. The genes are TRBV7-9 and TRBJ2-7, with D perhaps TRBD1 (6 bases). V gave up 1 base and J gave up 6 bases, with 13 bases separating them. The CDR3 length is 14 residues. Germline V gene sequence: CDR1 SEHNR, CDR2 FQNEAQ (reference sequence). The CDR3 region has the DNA TGTGCCAGCAGCTTAGGGGGGCTAGCTGGCGAGCAGTACTTC. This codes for CASSLGGLAGEQYF.

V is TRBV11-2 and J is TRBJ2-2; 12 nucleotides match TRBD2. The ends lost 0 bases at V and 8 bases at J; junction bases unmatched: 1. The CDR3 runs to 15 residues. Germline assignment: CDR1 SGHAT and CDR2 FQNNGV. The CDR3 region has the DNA TGTGCCAGCAGCTTAGATCTAGCGGGAGGGGGGGAGCTGTTTTTT. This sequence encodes CASSLDLAGGGELFF.

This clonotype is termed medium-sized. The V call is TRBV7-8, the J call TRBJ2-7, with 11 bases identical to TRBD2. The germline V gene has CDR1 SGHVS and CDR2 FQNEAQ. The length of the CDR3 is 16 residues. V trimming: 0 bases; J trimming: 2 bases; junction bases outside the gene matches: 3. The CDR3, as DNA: TGTGCCAGCAGCTTAGCCGGGACTAGCGGCGCCTACGAGCAGTACTTC. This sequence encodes CASSLAGTSGAYEQYF. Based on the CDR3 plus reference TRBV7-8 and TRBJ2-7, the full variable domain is GAGVSQSPRYKVAKRGQDVALRCDPISGHVSLFWYQQALGQGPEFLTYFQNEAQLDKSGLPSDRFFAERPEGSVSTLKIQRTQQEDSAVYLCASSLAGTSGAYEQYFGPGTRLTVT.

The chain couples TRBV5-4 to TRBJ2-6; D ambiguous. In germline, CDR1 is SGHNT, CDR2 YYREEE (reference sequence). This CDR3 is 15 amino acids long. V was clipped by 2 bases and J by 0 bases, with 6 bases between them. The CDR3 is CASSLGSSGANVLTF. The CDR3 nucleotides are TGTGCCAGCAGCTTAGGCTCCTCTGGGGCCAACGTCCTGACTTTC.

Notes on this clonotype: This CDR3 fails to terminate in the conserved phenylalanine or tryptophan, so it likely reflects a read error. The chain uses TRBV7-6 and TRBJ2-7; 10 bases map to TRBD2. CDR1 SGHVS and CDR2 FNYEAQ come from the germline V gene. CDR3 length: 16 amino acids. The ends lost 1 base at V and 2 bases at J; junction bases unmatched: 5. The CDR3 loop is CASSLGLAGDAYEQYL. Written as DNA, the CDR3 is TGTGCCAGCAGCTTAGGTCTAGCGGGAGATGCCTACGAGCAGTACCTC.

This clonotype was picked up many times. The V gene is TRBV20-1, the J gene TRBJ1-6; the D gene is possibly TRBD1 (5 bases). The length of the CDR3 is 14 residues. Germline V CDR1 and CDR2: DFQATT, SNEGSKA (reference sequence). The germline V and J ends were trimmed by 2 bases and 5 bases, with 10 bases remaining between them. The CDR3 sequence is CSARFIRDNSPLHF. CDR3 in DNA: TGCAGTGCTAGATTTATCAGGGATAATTCACCCCTCCACTTT.

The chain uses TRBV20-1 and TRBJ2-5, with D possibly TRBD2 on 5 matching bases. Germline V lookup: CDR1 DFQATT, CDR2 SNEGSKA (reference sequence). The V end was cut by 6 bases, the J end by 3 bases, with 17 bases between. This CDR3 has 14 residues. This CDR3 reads CSAIVDPEEETQYF. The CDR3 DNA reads TGCAGTGCGATCGTCGACCCGGAGGAAGAGACCCAGTACTTC.

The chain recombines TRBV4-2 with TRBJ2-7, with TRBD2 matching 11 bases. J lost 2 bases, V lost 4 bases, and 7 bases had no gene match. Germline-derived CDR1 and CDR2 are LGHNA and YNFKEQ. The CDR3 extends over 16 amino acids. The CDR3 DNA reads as TGTGCCAGCAGCCCGCAACTAGCGGGAGTAGCCTACGAGCAGTACTTC. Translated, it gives CASSPQLAGVAYEQYF.

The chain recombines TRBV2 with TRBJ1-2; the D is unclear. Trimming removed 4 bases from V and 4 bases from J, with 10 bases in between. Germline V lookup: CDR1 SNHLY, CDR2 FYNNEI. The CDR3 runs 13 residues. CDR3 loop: CASSGAGSYGYTF. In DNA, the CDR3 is TGTGCCAGCAGTGGGGCAGGAAGCTATGGCTACACCTTC.

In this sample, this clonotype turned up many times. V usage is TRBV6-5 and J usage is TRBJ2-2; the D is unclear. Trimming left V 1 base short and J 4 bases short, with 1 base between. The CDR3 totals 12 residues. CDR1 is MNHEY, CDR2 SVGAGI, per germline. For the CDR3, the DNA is TGTGCCAGCAGTTACTTCACCGGGGAGCTGTTTTTT. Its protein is CASSYFTGELFF.

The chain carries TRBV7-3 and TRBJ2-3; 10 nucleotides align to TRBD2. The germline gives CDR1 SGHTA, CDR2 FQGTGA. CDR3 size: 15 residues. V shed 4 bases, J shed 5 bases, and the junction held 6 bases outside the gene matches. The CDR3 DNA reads TGTGCCAGCAGCTCCGAGCGGGAGGGCCAAGATACGCAGTATTTT. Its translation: CASSSEREGQDTQYF.

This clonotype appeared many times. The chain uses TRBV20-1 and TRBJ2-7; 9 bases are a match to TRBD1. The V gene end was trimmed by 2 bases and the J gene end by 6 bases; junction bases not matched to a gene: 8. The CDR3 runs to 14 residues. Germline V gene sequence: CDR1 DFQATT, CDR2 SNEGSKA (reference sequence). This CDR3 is CSARPGQGTSEQYF. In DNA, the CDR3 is TGCAGTGCTAGACCGGGACAGGGAACTTCCGAGCAGTACTTC.

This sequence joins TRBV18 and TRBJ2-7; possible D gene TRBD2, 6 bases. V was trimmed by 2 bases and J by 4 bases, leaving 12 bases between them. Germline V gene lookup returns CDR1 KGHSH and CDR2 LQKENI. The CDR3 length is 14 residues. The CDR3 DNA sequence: TGTGCCAGCTCACCAAAGGACTACAGTTACGAGCAGTACTTC. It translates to CASSPKDYSYEQYF.

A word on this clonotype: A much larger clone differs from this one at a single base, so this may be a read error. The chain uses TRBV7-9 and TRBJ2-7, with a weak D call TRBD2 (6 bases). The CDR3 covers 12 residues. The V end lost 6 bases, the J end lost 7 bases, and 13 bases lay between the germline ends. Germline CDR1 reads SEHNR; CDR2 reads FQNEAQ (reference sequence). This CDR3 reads CASSPLAGEQYF. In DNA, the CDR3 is TGTGCCAGCAGTCCCCTCGCGGGAGAGCAGTACTTC.

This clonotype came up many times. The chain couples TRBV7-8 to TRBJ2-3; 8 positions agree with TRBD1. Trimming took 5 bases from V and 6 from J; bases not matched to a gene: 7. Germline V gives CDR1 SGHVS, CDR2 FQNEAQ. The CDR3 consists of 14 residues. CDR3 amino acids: CASSPRQGTDTQYF. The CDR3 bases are TGTGCCAGCAGCCCACGACAGGGGACGGATACGCAGTATTTT.

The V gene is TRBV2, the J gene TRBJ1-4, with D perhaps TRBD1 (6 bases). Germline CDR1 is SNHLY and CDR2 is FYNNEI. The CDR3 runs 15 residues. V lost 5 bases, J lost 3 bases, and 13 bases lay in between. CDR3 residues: CASSPTDRPNEKLFF. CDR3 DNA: TGTGCCAGCAGTCCAACGGACAGACCTAATGAAAAACTGTTTTTT.

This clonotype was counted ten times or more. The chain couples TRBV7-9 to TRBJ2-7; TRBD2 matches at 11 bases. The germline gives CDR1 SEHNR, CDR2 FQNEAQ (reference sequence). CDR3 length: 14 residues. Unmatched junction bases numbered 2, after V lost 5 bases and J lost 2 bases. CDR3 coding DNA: TGTGCCAGCAGCAGACTAGCGGGAACCTACGAGCAGTACTTC. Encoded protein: CASSRLAGTYEQYF.

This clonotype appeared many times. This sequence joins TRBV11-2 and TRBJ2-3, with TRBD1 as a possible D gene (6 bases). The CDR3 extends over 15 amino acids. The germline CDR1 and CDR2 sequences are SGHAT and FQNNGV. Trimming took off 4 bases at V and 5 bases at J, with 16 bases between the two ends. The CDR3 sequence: CASSSQGIVKDTQYF. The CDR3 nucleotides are TGTGCCAGCAGCTCACAGGGTATAGTTAAAGATACGCAGTATTTT.

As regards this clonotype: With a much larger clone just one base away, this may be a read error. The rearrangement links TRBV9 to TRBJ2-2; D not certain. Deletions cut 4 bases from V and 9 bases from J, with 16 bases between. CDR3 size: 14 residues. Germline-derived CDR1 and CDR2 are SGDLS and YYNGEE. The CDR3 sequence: CASSHKMSARELFF. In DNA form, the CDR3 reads TGTGCCAGCAGCCATAAGATGTCGGCCCGGGAGCTGTTTTTT.

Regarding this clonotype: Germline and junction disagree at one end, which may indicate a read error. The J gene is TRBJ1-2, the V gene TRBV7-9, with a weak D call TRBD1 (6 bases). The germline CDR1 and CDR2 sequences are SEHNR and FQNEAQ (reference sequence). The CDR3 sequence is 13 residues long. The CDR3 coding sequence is TGCGCCAGCAGCCAAACAGGGACCTATGGCTACACCTTC. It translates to CASSQTGTYGYTF.

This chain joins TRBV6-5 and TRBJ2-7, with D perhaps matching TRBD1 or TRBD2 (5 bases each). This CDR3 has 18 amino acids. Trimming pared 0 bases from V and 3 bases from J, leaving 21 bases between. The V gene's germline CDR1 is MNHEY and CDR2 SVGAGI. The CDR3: CASSYSEGWARQRYEQYF. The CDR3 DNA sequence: TGTGCCAGCAGTTACTCTGAGGGGTGGGCAAGGCAACGCTACGAGCAGTACTTC.

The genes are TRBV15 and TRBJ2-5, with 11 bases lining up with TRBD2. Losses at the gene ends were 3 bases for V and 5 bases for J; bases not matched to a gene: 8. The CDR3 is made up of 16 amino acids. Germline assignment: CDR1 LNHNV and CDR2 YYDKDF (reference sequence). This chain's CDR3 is CATSSVAGGPDETQYF. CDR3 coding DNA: TGTGCCACCAGCAGCGTAGCGGGAGGGCCTGACGAGACCCAGTACTTC.

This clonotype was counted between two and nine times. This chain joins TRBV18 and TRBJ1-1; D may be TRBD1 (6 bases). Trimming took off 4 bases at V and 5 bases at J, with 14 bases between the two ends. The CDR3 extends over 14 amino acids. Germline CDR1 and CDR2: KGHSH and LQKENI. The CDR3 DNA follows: TGTGCCAGCTCACGACCGAGGGGGGGTACTGAAGCTTTCTTT. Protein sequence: CASSRPRGGTEAFF.

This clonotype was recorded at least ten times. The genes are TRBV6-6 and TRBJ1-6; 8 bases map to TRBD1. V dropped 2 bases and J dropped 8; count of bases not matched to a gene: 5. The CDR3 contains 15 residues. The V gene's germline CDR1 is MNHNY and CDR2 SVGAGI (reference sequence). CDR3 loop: CASSYTGGGDSPLHF. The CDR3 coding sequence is TGTGCCAGCAGTTACACAGGGGGTGGCGATTCACCCCTCCACTTT.

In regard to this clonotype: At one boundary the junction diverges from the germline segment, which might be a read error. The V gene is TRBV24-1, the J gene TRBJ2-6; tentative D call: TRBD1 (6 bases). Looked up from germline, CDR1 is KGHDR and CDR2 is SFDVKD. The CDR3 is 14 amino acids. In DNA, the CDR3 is TGTGCCACCTCTACAGGGCCTGGGGCCAGCGTCCTGACTTTC. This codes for CATSTGPGASVLTF.

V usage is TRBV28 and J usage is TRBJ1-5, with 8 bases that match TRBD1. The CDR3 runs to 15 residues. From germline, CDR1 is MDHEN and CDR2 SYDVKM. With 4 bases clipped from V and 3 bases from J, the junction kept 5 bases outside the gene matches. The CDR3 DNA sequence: TGTGCCAGCAGTTCCCCGGACAGGGTCAATCAGCCCCAGCATTTT. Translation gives CASSSPDRVNQPQHF.

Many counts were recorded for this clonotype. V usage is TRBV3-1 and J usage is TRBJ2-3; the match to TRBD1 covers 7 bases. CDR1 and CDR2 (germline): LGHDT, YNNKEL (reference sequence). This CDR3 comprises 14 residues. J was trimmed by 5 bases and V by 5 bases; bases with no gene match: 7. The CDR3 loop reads CASSFRQGEDTQYF. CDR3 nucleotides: TGTGCCAGCAGCTTTCGACAGGGTGAAGATACGCAGTATTTT.

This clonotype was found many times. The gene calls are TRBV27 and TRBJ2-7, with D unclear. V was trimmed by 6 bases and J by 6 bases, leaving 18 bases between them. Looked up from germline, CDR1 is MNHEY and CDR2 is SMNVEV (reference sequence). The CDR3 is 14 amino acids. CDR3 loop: CASRASLEGREQYF. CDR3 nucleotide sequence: TGTGCCAGCAGGGCCAGTCTTGAAGGCCGCGAGCAGTACTTC.